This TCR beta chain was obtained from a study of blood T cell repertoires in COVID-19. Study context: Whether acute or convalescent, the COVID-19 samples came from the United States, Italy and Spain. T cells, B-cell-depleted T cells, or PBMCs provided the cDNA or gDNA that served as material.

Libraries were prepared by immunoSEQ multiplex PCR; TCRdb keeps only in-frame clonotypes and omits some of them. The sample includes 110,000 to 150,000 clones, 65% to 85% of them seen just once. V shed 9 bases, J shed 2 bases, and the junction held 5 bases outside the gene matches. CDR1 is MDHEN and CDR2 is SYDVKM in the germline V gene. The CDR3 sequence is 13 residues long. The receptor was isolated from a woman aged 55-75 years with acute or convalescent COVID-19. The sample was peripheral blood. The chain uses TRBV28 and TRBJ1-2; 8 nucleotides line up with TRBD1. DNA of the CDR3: TGTGCCAGTGAAAGACAGGGGAACTATGGCTACACCTTC. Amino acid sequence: CASERQGNYGYTF.